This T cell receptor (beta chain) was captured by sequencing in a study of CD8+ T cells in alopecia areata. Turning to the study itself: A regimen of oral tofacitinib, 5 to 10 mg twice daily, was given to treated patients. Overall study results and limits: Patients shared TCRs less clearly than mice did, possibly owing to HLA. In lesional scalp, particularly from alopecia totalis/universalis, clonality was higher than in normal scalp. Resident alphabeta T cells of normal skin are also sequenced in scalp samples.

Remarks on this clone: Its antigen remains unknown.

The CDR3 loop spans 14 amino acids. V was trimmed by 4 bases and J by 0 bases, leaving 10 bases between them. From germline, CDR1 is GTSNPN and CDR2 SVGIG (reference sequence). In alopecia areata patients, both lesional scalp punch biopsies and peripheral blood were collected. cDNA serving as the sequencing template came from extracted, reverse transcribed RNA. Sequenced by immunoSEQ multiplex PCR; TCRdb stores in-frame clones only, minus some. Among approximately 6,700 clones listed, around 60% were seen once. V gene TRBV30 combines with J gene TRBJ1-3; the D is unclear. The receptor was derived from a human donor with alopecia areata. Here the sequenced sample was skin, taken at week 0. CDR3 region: CAWMRGRSGNTIYF. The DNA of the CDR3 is TGTGCCTGGATGAGAGGGCGCTCTGGAAACACCATATATTTT.